This T cell receptor beta chain was identified in a study of blood T cells in healthy people across ages. A J-beta primer mix and a sample-barcoded 5' primer were used in a second PCR of about 7 to 12 cycles. A single record per CDR3 protein comes from TCRdb applying MiXCR to the 5' RACE reads. The sample yields some 760,000 distinct CDR3 sequences, around a quarter seen once. The CDR3 extends over 13 amino acids. In germline, CDR1 is LGHNT, CDR2 FRNRAP. V was pared by 7 bases and J by 2 bases, with 10 bases between. This clonotype was seen only once. These data are also associated with another study on T cells of mothers and their children. That source reports: Mothers and children who were related shared slightly more overlap than unrelated pairs, but not significantly more.

This chain links TRBV12-5 with TRBJ2-3; possibly TRBD2 for D (6 bases). Material for sequencing was blood. The TCR comes from a boy younger than 18 in good health. In DNA form, the CDR3 reads TGTGCTAGTGCTGGGGAGGCCACAGATACGCAGTATTTT. Translating it yields CASAGEATDTQYF.